This T cell receptor beta chain was retrieved from a study of control samples from healthy donors and cancer patients. Method: immunoSEQ multiplex PCR; TCRdb's copy keeps in-frame clones and lacks some. Among about 94,000 clones listed, just over 90% were seen once. Germline V CDR1 and CDR2: SEHNR, FQNEAQ (reference sequence). There are 13 residues in the CDR3. The V end lost 4 bases, the J end lost 5 bases, and 9 bases lay between the germline ends. This clone was recorded a few times. The rearrangement links TRBV7-9 to TRBJ2-1; a weak D match, TRBD1 (6 bases). The source of this sequence is a woman between 18 and 29 years old in good health. Sequencing was performed on blood. CDR3 residues: CASSWGRNNEQFF. The CDR3 DNA reads TGTGCCAGCAGCTGGGGGCGAAACAATGAGCAGTTCTTC.